Sequencing of this T cell receptor beta chain was carried out in a study of blood T cell repertoires in COVID-19 (dated by TCRdb to about 2020). The study in broad terms: Samples covering the acute and convalescent phases of COVID-19 were provided by collaborators in the United States, Italy and Spain. Subjects who had been exposed to COVID-19, were actively infected with it, or had recovered from it provided the deeply sampled blood TCRbeta repertoires that made up the dataset. Samples were obtained from the ongoing ImmuneRACE study (first 160 participants) and from about 1,300 subjects provided by 6 global collaborators. Where available, HLA class I and class II types were taken from metadata supplied by the sample provider and were not determined by assay-based typing. The material from the prospective study consisted of cDNA or gDNA derived from T cells, B-cell-depleted T cells, or PBMCs. The repertoires were released in a freely available public database intended as a resource for research on the immune response to SARS-CoV-2. Sample metadata almost always included a de-identified subject ID, COVID-19 status, age in years and sex. Overall study results and their limits: How much clinical and demographic metadata was included differed by source and by participant, and the metadata was provided uncurated.

V was cut back by 5 bases and J by 1 base, leaving a gap of 15 bases between them. CDR1 and CDR2 are drawn from the germline V gene: SGHVS, FQNEAQ. The CDR3 spans 16 residues, from the cysteine through the phenylalanine. CDR3 DNA is the only sequence kept; it has 48 bases, read in frame from the first base. The immunoSEQ Assay, a bias-controlled multiplex PCR, was used to amplify TCRbeta CDR3 regions from genomic DNA. As for how the authors treated the data: The number of nucleated cells in each sample was estimated by amplification of reference gene primers within the assay. Sequence reads were collapsed and filtered to measure the absolute abundance of every unique TCRbeta CDR3 rearrangement. Productive Simpson clonality was computed per sample as the square root of Simpson's diversity index over productive rearrangements. TCRdb's version of the immuneACCESS table is confined to in-frame rearrangements and falls short of the full clone set. An unresolved V gene accounts for under half of the shortfall where checked; the remainder is of unknown origin. The V and J calls and the clone size are those of that table, but D and trimming were determined from the DNA. Counted in this sample were some 200,000 clones; 88% of them appeared once. The top ten clonotypes cover approximately 6% of the sample.

The collaborating institutions used their own protocols to collect whole blood in K2EDTA tubes. For TCRbeta analysis, collaborator samples were shipped as frozen whole blood, as isolated PBMCs, or as DNA extracted from either sample type. This clone was detected once. Its recognized antigen is unknown. Base qualities are missing; no much larger clone stands one base away. This receptor chain uses TRBV7-8 and TRBJ1-5; possibly the D gene is TRBD1, per 5 matching bases. Source material: peripheral blood. This clonotype was obtained from a man aged 40-50 years with active or convalescent COVID-19. The CDR3 sequence is CASSPSGVWSNQPQHF. The DNA sequence reads TGTGCCAGCAGCCCGTCGGGGGTATGGAGCAATCAGCCCCAGCATTTT.